This T cell receptor beta chain was identified during a study of T cell repertoires in cytomegalovirus infection. The table lists this clonotype with many counts. One entry per CDR3 protein, called by TCRdb with MiXCR from the reads. The sample yields 400,000 or so distinct CDR3 sequences, approximately 18% seen once. This TCR was recovered from a human donor in good health (CMV status not recorded). Some clones in this sample may be carry-over from other donors' samples. Sample: PBMCs.

The CDR3 loop reads CASSFSGDTGELFF. The CDR3 DNA is TGTGCCAGCAGCTTTAGCGGAGACACCGGGGAGCTGTTTTTT. V gene TRBV7-2 combines with J gene TRBJ2-2; possibly TRBD2 for D (6 bases). The CDR3 consists of 14 residues. Trimming took 3 bases from V and 3 from J, leaving 8 bases between them. The germline gives CDR1 SGHTA, CDR2 FQGNSA.